Following are 12 T cell receptor beta chains from one sample sequenced in a study of blood T cell repertoires in COVID-19. TCRdb's table, derived via immunoSEQ multiplex PCR, lists solely in-frame clones and lacks some. The table has roughly 200,000 clones, about 75% seen once. Input material: peripheral blood. The receptor set was obtained from a woman in her forties or fifties with active or convalescent COVID-19.

The chain uses TRBV19 and TRBJ2-1; D remains ambiguous. The CDR3 consists of 13 residues. Trimming removed 4 bases from V and 6 bases from J, with 10 bases in between. Germline V gene data show CDR1 as LNHDA and CDR2 as SQIVND (reference sequence). CDR3 amino acids: CASSTWSGNEQFF. CDR3 bases: TGTGCCAGTAGTACGTGGTCCGGCAATGAGCAGTTCTTC.

The rearrangement joins TRBV12-3 or TRBV12-4 to TRBJ2-3; 7 bases fit TRBD1. The ends lost 7 bases at V and 5 bases at J; junction bases unmatched: 6. The CDR3 has 13 amino acids. The CDR3 here is CASKRQGVDTQYF. The CDR3 bases are TGTGCCAGCAAAAGACAGGGTGTAGATACGCAGTATTTT.

The chain combines TRBV5-4 with TRBJ2-1, with 7 bases lining up with TRBD2. There are 15 residues in the CDR3. Losses at the gene ends were 0 bases for V and 8 bases for J; bases not matched to a gene: 8. The germline V gene has CDR1 SGHNT and CDR2 YYREEE (reference sequence). CDR3 region: CASSLGGRGKDEQFF. The CDR3 DNA reads as TGTGCCAGCAGCTTGGGCGGGAGAGGGAAGGATGAGCAGTTCTTC.

The genes are TRBV30 and TRBJ1-5; 7 nucleotides agree with TRBD1. With 1 base clipped from V and 7 bases from J, the junction kept 4 bases outside the gene matches. Germline V gene data show CDR1 as GTSNPN and CDR2 as SVGIG (reference sequence). The CDR3 spans 13 residues. This chain's CDR3 is CAWSEQGYQPQHF. The CDR3 nucleotides are TGTGCCTGGAGTGAACAGGGGTACCAGCCCCAGCATTTT.

The gene calls are TRBV6-5 and TRBJ1-2, with D possibly TRBD1 on 5 matching bases. The CDR3 consists of 15 residues. In germline, CDR1 is MNHEY, CDR2 SVGAGI. Deletions cut 4 bases from V and 2 bases from J, with 14 bases between. This chain's CDR3 is CASSSHRDSNYGYTF. CDR3 DNA: TGTGCCAGCAGTTCGCACCGGGACTCAAACTATGGCTACACCTTC.

This chain uses TRBV7-3 with TRBJ2-6; perhaps TRBD1 as D (6 bases). CDR3 length: 16 amino acids. Germline V gene lookup returns CDR1 SGHTA and CDR2 FQGTGA. V was cut by 4 bases and J by 4 bases, with 14 bases left in between. This CDR3 reads CASSSSPGVGANVLTF. In nucleotides, the CDR3 is TGTGCCAGCAGCTCATCTCCAGGGGTCGGGGCCAACGTCCTGACTTTC.

The J gene is TRBJ2-5, the V gene TRBV5-6; 9 bases fit TRBD1. The junction had 3 bases not matched to a gene; V was cut back by 4 bases and J by 5 bases. CDR3 length equals 13 residues. The germline V gene encodes CDR1 SGHDT and CDR2 YYEEEE. CDR3 loop: CASSPQGAETQYF. The CDR3 nucleotides are TGTGCCAGCAGCCCACAGGGGGCGGAGACCCAGTACTTC. The whole variable domain, filled in from reference TRBV5-6 and TRBJ2-5, reads DAGVTQSPTHLIKTRGQQVTLRCSPKSGHDTVSWYQQALGQGPQFIFQYYEEEERQRGNFPDRFSGHQFPNYSSELNVNALLLGDSALYLCASSPQGAETQYFGPGTRLLVL.

The chain has TRBV5-1 and TRBJ1-2; D remains ambiguous. V gave up 5 bases and J gave up 3 bases, with 14 bases separating them. The CDR3 spans 14 residues. Germline assignment: CDR1 SGHRS and CDR2 YFSETQ. The chain's CDR3 is CASRERDGDYGYTF. In DNA, the CDR3 is TGCGCCAGCAGGGAGAGGGATGGGGACTATGGCTACACCTTC.

The genes are TRBV5-4 and TRBJ2-5, with TRBD1 matching over 10 bases. V trimming: 2 bases; J trimming: 4 bases; junction bases outside the gene matches: 2. This CDR3 region has 14 residues. CDR1 and CDR2 from the germline V gene are SGHNT and YYREEE (reference sequence). The CDR3 here is CASSFGQGGETQYF. The CDR3 DNA reads TGTGCCAGCAGCTTCGGACAGGGGGGAGAGACCCAGTACTTC.

This chain uses TRBV23-1 with TRBJ2-3; 12 positions match TRBD2. TRBV23-1 is treated as an ORF (open reading frame) with a function not yet certain. CDR3 length: 17 residues. Trimming cost V 4 bases and J 3 bases; bases outside gene matches: 8. DNA for the CDR3: TGCGCCAGCAGTCCCCTTCTAGCGGGAGGGTTTACAGATACGCAGTATTTT. Its translation is CASSPLLAGGFTDTQYF.

J is TRBJ1-4 and V is TRBV5-5; D might be TRBD1 (5 bases). V was clipped by 1 base and J by 4 bases, with 17 bases between them. Germline CDR1 reads SGHKS; CDR2 reads YYEKEE (reference sequence). The length of the CDR3 is 17 residues. The CDR3 spells CASSLNSVTADNEKLFF. CDR3 sequence (DNA): TGTGCCAGCAGCTTGAATAGTGTGACAGCCGATAATGAAAAACTGTTTTTT. The whole variable domain, filled in from reference TRBV5-5 and TRBJ1-4, reads DAGVTQSPTHLIKTRGQQVTLRCSPISGHKSVSWYQQVLGQGPQFIFQYYEKEERGRGNFPDRFSARQFPNYSSELNVNALLLGDSALYLCASSLNSVTADNEKLFFGSGTQLSVL.

This rearrangement joins TRBV7-2 to TRBJ2-1, with a possible D match to TRBD2 (6 bases). Trimming removed 5 bases at V and 4 bases at J, with 9 bases between. The germline gives CDR1 SGHTA, CDR2 FQGNSA. The CDR3 runs to 13 residues. The CDR3 here is CASSAGLYNEQFF. The CDR3 DNA reads TGTGCCAGCAGCGCGGGGCTTTACAATGAGCAGTTCTTC.